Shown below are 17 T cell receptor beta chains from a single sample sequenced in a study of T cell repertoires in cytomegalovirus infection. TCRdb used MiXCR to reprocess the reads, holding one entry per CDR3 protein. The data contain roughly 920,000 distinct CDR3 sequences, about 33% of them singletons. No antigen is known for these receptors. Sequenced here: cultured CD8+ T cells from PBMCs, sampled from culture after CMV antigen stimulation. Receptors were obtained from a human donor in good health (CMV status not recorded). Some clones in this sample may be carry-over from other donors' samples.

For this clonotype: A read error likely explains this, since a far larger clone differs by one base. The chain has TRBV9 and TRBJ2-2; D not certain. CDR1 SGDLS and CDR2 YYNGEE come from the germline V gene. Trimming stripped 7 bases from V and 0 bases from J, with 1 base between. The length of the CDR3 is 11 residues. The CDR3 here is CASANTGELFF. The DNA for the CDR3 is TGTGCCAGCGCGAACACCGGGGAGCTGTTTTTT.

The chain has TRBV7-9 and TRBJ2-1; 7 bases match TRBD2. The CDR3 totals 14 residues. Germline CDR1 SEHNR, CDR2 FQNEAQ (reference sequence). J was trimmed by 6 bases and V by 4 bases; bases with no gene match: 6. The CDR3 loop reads CASSSGTKLNEQFF. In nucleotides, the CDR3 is TGTGCCAGCAGCTCCGGGACTAAACTCAATGAGCAGTTCTTC.

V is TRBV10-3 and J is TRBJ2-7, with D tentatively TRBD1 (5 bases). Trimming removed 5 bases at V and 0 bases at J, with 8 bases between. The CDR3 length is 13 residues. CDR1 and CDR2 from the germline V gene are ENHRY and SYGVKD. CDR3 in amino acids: CAISSGFSYEQYF. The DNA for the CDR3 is TGTGCCATCAGTTCAGGGTTCTCCTACGAGCAGTACTTC.

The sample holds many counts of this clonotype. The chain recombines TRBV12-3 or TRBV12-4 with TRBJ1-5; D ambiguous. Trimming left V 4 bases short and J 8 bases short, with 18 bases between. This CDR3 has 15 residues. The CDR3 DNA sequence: TGTGCCAGCAGTTACGGAGACTACCCGGGAGAGCCCCAGCATTTT. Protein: CASSYGDYPGEPQHF.

CDR3 in DNA: TGTGCCAGCAGTACCGGGACAGGGTGGGGCTACACCTTC. Translation: CASSTGTGWGYTF. J is TRBJ1-2 and V is TRBV27; 9 nucleotides agree with TRBD1. The V gene end was trimmed by 5 bases and the J gene end by 8 bases; junction bases not matched to a gene: 6. Germline-derived CDR1 and CDR2 are MNHEY and SMNVEV (reference sequence). This CDR3 is 13 amino acids long.

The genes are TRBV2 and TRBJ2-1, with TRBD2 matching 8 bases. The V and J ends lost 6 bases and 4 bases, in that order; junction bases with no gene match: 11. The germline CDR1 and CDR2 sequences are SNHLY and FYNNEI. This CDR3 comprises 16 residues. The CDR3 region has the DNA TGTGCCAGCAGGGAACCGGGGGGGGGGCCGTACAATGAGCAGTTCTTC. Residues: CASREPGGGPYNEQFF.

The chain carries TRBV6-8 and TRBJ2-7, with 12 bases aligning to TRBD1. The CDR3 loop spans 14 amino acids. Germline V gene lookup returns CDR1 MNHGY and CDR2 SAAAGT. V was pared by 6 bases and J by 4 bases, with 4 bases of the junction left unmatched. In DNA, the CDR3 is TGTGCCAGCAGCCGGGACAGGGGGCGTTACGAGCAGTACGTC. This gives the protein CASSRDRGRYEQYV.

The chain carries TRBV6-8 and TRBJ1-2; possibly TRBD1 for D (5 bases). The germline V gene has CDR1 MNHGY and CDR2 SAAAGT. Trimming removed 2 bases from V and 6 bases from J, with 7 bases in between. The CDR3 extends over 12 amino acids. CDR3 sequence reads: CASSYRGDGYTF. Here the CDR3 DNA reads TGTGCCAGCAGTTACCGGGGGGATGGCTACACCTTC.

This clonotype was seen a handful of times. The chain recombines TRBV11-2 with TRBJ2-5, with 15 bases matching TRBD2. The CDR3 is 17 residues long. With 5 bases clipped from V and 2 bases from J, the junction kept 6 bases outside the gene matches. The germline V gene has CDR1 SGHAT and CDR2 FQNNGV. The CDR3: CASSPNGLAGGQETQYF. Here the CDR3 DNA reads TGTGCCAGCAGCCCAAACGGACTAGCGGGGGGGCAAGAGACCCAGTACTTC.

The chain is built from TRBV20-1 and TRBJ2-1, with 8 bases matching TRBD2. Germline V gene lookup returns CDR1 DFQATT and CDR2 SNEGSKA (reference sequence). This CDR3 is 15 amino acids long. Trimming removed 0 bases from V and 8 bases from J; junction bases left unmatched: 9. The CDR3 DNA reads TGCAGTGCTAGAGATGTAAGGACTAGCTTCGATGAGCAGTTCTTC. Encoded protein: CSARDVRTSFDEQFF.

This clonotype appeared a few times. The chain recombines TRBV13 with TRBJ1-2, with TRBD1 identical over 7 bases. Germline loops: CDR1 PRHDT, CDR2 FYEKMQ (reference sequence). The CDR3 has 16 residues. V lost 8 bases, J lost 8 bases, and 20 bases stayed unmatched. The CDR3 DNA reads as TGTGCCAGCCTAGGGGGCAGGGTGGGATTATTCGACGGCTACACCTTC. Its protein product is CASLGGRVGLFDGYTF.

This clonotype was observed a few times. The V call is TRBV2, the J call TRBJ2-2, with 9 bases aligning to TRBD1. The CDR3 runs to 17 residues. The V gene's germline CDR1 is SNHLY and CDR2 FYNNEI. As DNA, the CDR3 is TGTGCTCAATCCGGGACAGGGAAATGGATTGGGACCGGGGAGCTGTTTTTT. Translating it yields CAQSGTGKWIGTGELFF.

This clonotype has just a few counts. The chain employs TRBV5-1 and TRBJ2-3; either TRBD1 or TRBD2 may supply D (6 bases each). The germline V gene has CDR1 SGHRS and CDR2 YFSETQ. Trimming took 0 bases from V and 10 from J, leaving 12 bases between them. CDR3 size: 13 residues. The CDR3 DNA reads TGCGCCAGCAGCTTGGTTCCAGGGGAGGCGCAGTATTTT. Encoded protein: CASSLVPGEAQYF. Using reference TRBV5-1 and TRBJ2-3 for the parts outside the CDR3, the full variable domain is KAGVTQTPRYLIKTRGQQVTLSCSPISGHRSVSWYQQTPGQGLQFLFEYFSETQRNKGNFPGRFSGRQFSNSRSEMNVSTLELGDSALYLCASSLVPGEAQYFGPGTRLTVL.

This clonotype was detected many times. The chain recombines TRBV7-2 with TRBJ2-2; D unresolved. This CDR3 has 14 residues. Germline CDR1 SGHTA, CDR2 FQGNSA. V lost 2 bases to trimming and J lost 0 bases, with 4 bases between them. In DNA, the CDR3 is TGTGCCAGCAGCTTACAAGCGAACACCGGGGAGCTGTTTTTT. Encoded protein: CASSLQANTGELFF.

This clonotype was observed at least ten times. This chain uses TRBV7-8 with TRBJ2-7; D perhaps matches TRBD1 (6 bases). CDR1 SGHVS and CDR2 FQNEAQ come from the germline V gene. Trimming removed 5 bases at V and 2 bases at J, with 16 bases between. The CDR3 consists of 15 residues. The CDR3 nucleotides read TGTGCCAGCAGCCCCTCAGGGGTAAAAACCTACGAGCAGTACTTC. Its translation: CASSPSGVKTYEQYF.

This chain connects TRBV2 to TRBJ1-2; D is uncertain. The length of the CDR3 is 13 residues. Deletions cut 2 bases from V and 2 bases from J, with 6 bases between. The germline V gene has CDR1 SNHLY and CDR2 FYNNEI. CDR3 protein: CASSEYGNYGYTF. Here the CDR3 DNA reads TGTGCCAGCAGTGAATACGGAAACTATGGCTACACCTTC.

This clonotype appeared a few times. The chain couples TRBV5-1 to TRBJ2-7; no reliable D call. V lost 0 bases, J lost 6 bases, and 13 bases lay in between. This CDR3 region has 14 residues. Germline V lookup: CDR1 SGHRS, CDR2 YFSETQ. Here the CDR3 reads CASSLAGMSREQYF. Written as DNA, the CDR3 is TGCGCCAGCAGCTTGGCCGGCATGTCCCGCGAGCAGTACTTC.